These 32 T cell receptor beta chains share one sample of origin, sequenced in a study of cytomegalovirus exposure and HLA in healthy donors. The PCR made use of 60 Vbeta and 13 Jbeta primers. Clones were read by immunoSEQ multiplex PCR, and TCRdb kept only the in-frame ones, dropping some. This table has 100,000 to 150,000 clones, under 90% appearing once. The source material was PBMCs. These receptors were collected from a woman aged 40 to 50 in good health and CMV-seropositive.

This clone was detected only once. V is TRBV30 and J is TRBJ2-4; TRBD1 matches 7 bases. The V segment lost 1 base and the J segment 13 bases; nucleotides outside the gene matches: 13. The CDR3 contains 14 residues. In germline, CDR1 is GTSNPN, CDR2 SVGIG (reference sequence). Here the CDR3 reads CAWSESSPGGNQYF. In DNA form, the CDR3 reads TGTGCCTGGAGTGAATCCTCACCAGGGGGAAACCAGTACTTC.

V usage is TRBV28 and J usage is TRBJ2-2; 9 nucleotides match TRBD2. This CDR3 spans 15 amino acids. Germline lookup yields CDR1 MDHEN and CDR2 SYDVKM. Losses at the gene ends were 6 bases for V and 5 bases for J; bases not matched to a gene: 7. The CDR3 protein is CASRGGRAVTGELFF. Here the CDR3 DNA reads TGTGCCAGCAGAGGCGGGAGGGCGGTAACCGGGGAGCTGTTTTTT.

The chain uses TRBV15 and TRBJ2-7; 7 nucleotides match TRBD1. The CDR3 has 16 amino acids. V dropped 0 bases and J dropped 2; count of bases not matched to a gene: 7. Germline V gene sequence: CDR1 LNHNV, CDR2 YYDKDF (reference sequence). The chain's CDR3 is CATSRDLGQATYEQYF. The CDR3, as DNA: TGTGCCACCAGCAGAGACCTCGGACAGGCGACCTACGAGCAGTACTTC.

This clone was recorded once. V and J are TRBV9 and TRBJ2-1; 8 nucleotides align to TRBD2. This CDR3 comprises 16 residues. After removal of 0 bases from V and 3 bases from J, the junction contained 5 bases not matched to a gene. The germline gives CDR1 SGDLS, CDR2 YYNGEE. CDR3 in DNA: TGTGCCAGCAGCGTAGTAGAGACTAGCGTCTACAATGAGCAGTTCTTC. It specifies CASSVVETSVYNEQFF.

This clone has just one count. V is TRBV7-8 and J is TRBJ1-5, with 9 bases lining up with TRBD1. Germline V gene sequence: CDR1 SGHVS, CDR2 FQNEAQ. The V and J ends lost 4 bases and 1 base, in that order; junction bases with no gene match: 5. The length of the CDR3 is 16 residues. CDR3 region: CASSSLTGGSNQPQHF. CDR3 nucleotide sequence: TGTGCCAGCAGCTCGCTGACAGGGGGAAGCAATCAGCCCCAGCATTTT. The full variable domain, in which reference TRBV7-8 and TRBJ1-5 provide the parts outside the CDR3, is GAGVSQSPRYKVAKRGQDVALRCDPISGHVSLFWYQQALGQGPEFLTYFQNEAQLDKSGLPSDRFFAERPEGSVSTLKIQRTQQEDSAVYLCASSSLTGGSNQPQHFGDGTRLSIL.

The CDR3 reads CASSDSTGDTGELFF. The CDR3 DNA reads TGTGCCAGCAGTGACTCCACAGGGGACACCGGGGAGCTGTTTTTT. The gene calls are TRBV6-4 and TRBJ2-2; 7 bases align to TRBD1. V trimming: 0 bases; J trimming: 3 bases; junction bases outside the gene matches: 1. Germline loops: CDR1 MRHNA, CDR2 SNTAGT. The CDR3 has 15 amino acids.

CDR3 sequence reads: CASSLARHPVNTEAFF. Here the CDR3 DNA reads TGTGCCAGCAGCTTAGCGCGGCACCCGGTGAACACTGAAGCTTTCTTT. This chain connects TRBV7-8 to TRBJ1-1; D is undetermined. The CDR3 extends over 16 amino acids. In germline, CDR1 is SGHVS, CDR2 FQNEAQ. The V and J ends lost 0 bases and 0 bases respectively, with 11 bases between them.

A few counts support this clone. The rearrangement links TRBV7-8 to TRBJ2-1, with D tentatively TRBD2 (5 bases). This CDR3 spans 16 amino acids. Trimming took 1 base from V and 6 from J, leaving 16 bases between them. Per germline, CDR1 SGHVS and CDR2 FQNEAQ. The CDR3 protein is CASSLGRGAGLNEQFF. The CDR3 nucleotides read TGTGCCAGCAGCTTAGGTCGGGGTGCGGGTCTCAATGAGCAGTTCTTC. The whole variable domain, filled in from reference TRBV7-8 and TRBJ2-1, reads GAGVSQSPRYKVAKRGQDVALRCDPISGHVSLFWYQQALGQGPEFLTYFQNEAQLDKSGLPSDRFFAERPEGSVSTLKIQRTQQEDSAVYLCASSLGRGAGLNEQFFGPGTRLTVL.

V and J are TRBV4-1 and TRBJ1-2; TRBD1 matches 8 bases. J was trimmed by 5 bases and V by 2 bases; bases with no gene match: 13. Germline V lookup: CDR1 MGHRA, CDR2 YSYEKL. The CDR3 has 17 amino acids. The CDR3 nucleotides read TGCGCCAGCAGCCAAAAGGGGACAGGACAGGGAGAATATGGCTACACCTTC. It codes for CASSQKGTGQGEYGYTF.

The chain links TRBV28 to TRBJ2-5; D gene ambiguous. This CDR3 has 12 residues. From germline, CDR1 is MDHEN and CDR2 SYDVKM. Trimming removed 8 bases from V and 6 bases from J, with 13 bases in between. The CDR3 spells CASLAAPKTQYF. DNA for the CDR3: TGTGCCAGCCTCGCGGCACCCAAGACCCAGTACTTC. Full variable domain (missing parts from reference TRBV28 and TRBJ2-5): DVKVTQSSRYLVKRTGEKVFLECVQDMDHENMFWYRQDPGLGLRLIYFSYDVKMKEKGDIPEGYSVSREKKERFSLILESASTNQTSMYLCASLAAPKTQYFGPGTRLLVL.

This clone was picked up one time. The chain couples TRBV4-2 to TRBJ2-3; tentative D call: TRBD2 (6 bases). Germline assignment: CDR1 LGHNA and CDR2 YNFKEQ. CDR3 size: 16 residues. V was trimmed by 4 bases and J by 1 base, leaving 15 bases between them. CDR3 amino acids: CASSLDWASGTDTQYF. In DNA form, the CDR3 reads TGTGCCAGCAGCCTCGATTGGGCTAGCGGCACAGATACGCAGTATTTT.

This chain uses TRBV2 with TRBJ1-2; D is ambiguous. Trimming took off 7 bases at V and 2 bases at J, with 11 bases between the two ends. Germline assignment: CDR1 SNHLY and CDR2 FYNNEI. This CDR3 comprises 13 residues. The CDR3, as DNA: TGTGCCAGCATAGGAGGGAACAACTATGGCTACACCTTC. It is translated as CASIGGNNYGYTF.

This clone was found a few times. The V and J genes are TRBV6-5 and TRBJ1-5; TRBD1 agrees at 8 bases. V gave up 8 bases and J gave up 2 bases; unmatched junction bases: 2. Germline CDR1 MNHEY, CDR2 SVGAGI. The CDR3 loop spans 13 amino acids. CDR3 sequence: CASARGRNQPQHF. The CDR3 region has the DNA TGTGCCAGCGCCAGGGGGCGCAATCAGCCCCAGCATTTT.

This chain joins TRBV5-6 and TRBJ2-3; D is undetermined. V lost 1 base and J 1 base, leaving 7 bases between the germline ends. Germline assignment: CDR1 SGHDT and CDR2 YYEEEE. The length of the CDR3 is 14 residues. As DNA, the CDR3 is TGTGCCAGCAGCTTGATGAGCGGCACAGATACGCAGTATTTT. This sequence encodes CASSLMSGTDTQYF.

Remarks on this clone: The same CDR3 can be traced to other DNA sequences in this sample. This chain connects TRBV7-9 to TRBJ2-1; unclear D gene. Germline CDR1 and CDR2: SEHNR and FQNEAQ (reference sequence). With 1 base removed from V and 2 bases from J, the gap between germline ends came to 9 bases. This CDR3 spans 15 amino acids. In DNA form, the CDR3 reads TGTGCCAGCAGCTTAGGGAGCGCCACCTACAATGAGCAGTTCTTC. It translates to CASSLGSATYNEQFF.

The table lists this clone with a count of one. The chain is built from TRBV5-4 and TRBJ2-3, with TRBD2 matching 11 bases. V gave up 4 bases and J gave up 5 bases; unmatched junction bases: 15. The germline V gene encodes CDR1 SGHNT and CDR2 YYREEE (reference sequence). The CDR3 length is 18 residues. This CDR3 reads CASSPTAPLAGGGDTQYF. CDR3 coding DNA: TGTGCCAGCAGCCCCACCGCCCCCCTAGCGGGAGGTGGAGATACGCAGTATTTT.

This sequence joins TRBV7-6 and TRBJ2-2; 11 positions agree with TRBD2. Germline V gene lookup returns CDR1 SGHVS and CDR2 FNYEAQ. The CDR3 runs to 17 residues. Trimming cost V 1 base and J 7 bases; bases outside gene matches: 8. The CDR3 here is CASSLGSGTSGHGELFF. In nucleotides, the CDR3 is TGTGCCAGCAGCTTAGGCTCCGGGACTAGCGGTCACGGGGAGCTGTTTTTT.

The chain has TRBV9 and TRBJ1-1; D is perhaps TRBD1 (6 bases). The germline V and J ends were trimmed by 0 bases and 0 bases, with 9 bases remaining between them. Germline CDR1 is SGDLS and CDR2 is YYNGEE. This CDR3 has 15 residues. In DNA form, the CDR3 reads TGTGCCAGCAGCGTAGCGACAGGAGTGAACACTGAAGCTTTCTTT. This sequence encodes CASSVATGVNTEAFF.

The chain combines TRBV7-2 with TRBJ1-5; the D is unclear. The CDR3 runs to 15 residues. CDR1 is SGHTA and CDR2 is FQGNSA in the germline V gene. V lost 1 base, J lost 1 base, and 8 bases lay in between. CDR3 in DNA: TGTGCCAGCAGCTTAGGCCCGGGAAGCAATCAGCCCCAGCATTTT. Translation gives CASSLGPGSNQPQHF.

The V and J genes are TRBV29-1 and TRBJ2-1; a weak D match, TRBD1 (5 bases). The germline CDR1 and CDR2 sequences are SQVTM and ANQGSEA. The CDR3 extends over 11 amino acids. Trimming removed 4 bases at V and 6 bases at J, with 7 bases between. The CDR3 sequence: CSVGRVNEQFF. CDR3 DNA: TGCAGCGTTGGCAGGGTCAATGAGCAGTTCTTC.

As concerns this clone: At one end the junction does not follow the germline gene, possibly because of a read error. Other nucleotide sequences in the sample specify the same CDR3. CDR3 nucleotides: TGCGCCAGCAGTTCCGGGACAGGGCACTACGAGCAGTACTTC. Translated, it gives CASSSGTGHYEQYF. The chain combines TRBV27 with TRBJ2-7; 9 nucleotides match TRBD1. CDR3 length equals 14 residues. Per germline, CDR1 MNHEY and CDR2 SMNVEV (reference sequence).

V and J are TRBV6-4 and TRBJ2-3, with a tentative D call TRBD2 (6 bases). Germline lookup yields CDR1 MRHNA and CDR2 SNTAGT. V gave up 2 bases and J gave up 0 bases, with 12 bases separating them. CDR3 size: 16 residues. The CDR3 is CASSDRAGSSTDTQYF. In DNA, the CDR3 is TGTGCCAGCAGTGACCGCGCGGGGTCTAGCACAGATACGCAGTATTTT.

This chain joins TRBV2 and TRBJ2-7, with a possible D match to TRBD2 (6 bases). CDR1 and CDR2 from the germline V gene are SNHLY and FYNNEI. Trimming took 0 bases from V and 4 from J, leaving 10 bases between them. This CDR3 is built from 14 residues. The CDR3 DNA is TGTGCCAGCAGTGAAGCAGCAGGGAGGTACGAGCAGTACTTC. Translated, it gives CASSEAAGRYEQYF.

The chain is built from TRBV28 and TRBJ2-3; TRBD2 agrees at 10 bases. J was trimmed by 3 bases and V by 6 bases; bases with no gene match: 3. The germline V gene encodes CDR1 MDHEN and CDR2 SYDVKM. The CDR3 length is 14 residues. Here the CDR3 reads CASSRTSGTDTQYF. CDR3 in DNA: TGTGCCAGCAGCCGGACTAGCGGTACAGATACGCAGTATTTT.

The chain couples TRBV6-4 to TRBJ1-6; a possible D gene is TRBD1 (6 bases). The germline V and J ends were trimmed by 0 bases and 9 bases, with 12 bases remaining between them. The CDR3 totals 15 residues. Germline values: CDR1 MRHNA, CDR2 SNTAGT. DNA for the CDR3: TGTGCCAGCAGTGACTCAAACAAAGGGGGTTCACCCCTCCACTTT. It codes for CASSDSNKGGSPLHF.

This clone was counted once. The chain joins TRBV6-6 to TRBJ2-3, with D tentatively TRBD2 (5 bases). Trimming removed 3 bases from V and 2 bases from J, with 9 bases in between. Looked up from germline, CDR1 is MNHNY and CDR2 is SVGAGI (reference sequence). The CDR3 totals 14 residues. CDR3 sequence (DNA): TGTGCCAGCAGTTATCAAGCGGCCACAGATACGCAGTATTTT. The encoded protein is CASSYQAATDTQYF.

The chain uses TRBV6-6 and TRBJ2-2; possible D gene TRBD2, 6 bases. From germline, CDR1 is MNHNY and CDR2 SVGAGI (reference sequence). The V gene lost 8 bases and the J gene lost 6 bases, with 10 bases spanning the gap. There are 12 residues in the CDR3. The CDR3 sequence is CASGGRPGELFF. In DNA, the CDR3 is TGTGCCAGCGGAGGGAGGCCCGGGGAGCTGTTTTTT.

The rearrangement links TRBV29-1 to TRBJ1-3, with TRBD1 matching 9 bases. V trimming: 5 bases; J trimming: 4 bases; junction bases outside the gene matches: 9. CDR1 and CDR2 (germline): SQVTM, ANQGSEA. The CDR3 has 15 residues. The CDR3 here is CSVSTGGASGNTIYF. Written as DNA, the CDR3 is TGCAGCGTTTCCACAGGGGGCGCCTCCGGAAACACCATATATTTT.

This clone came up a few times. The rearrangement uses TRBV4-1 and TRBJ2-1; no definite D call. V dropped 0 bases and J dropped 2 bases, with 5 bases sitting between them. This CDR3 is built from 14 residues. Germline loops: CDR1 MGHRA, CDR2 YSYEKL. DNA of the CDR3: TGCGCCAGCAGCCAAGAGTCTACCTACAATGAGCAGTTCTTC. This encodes CASSQESTYNEQFF.

This chain connects TRBV5-1 to TRBJ2-7, with a possible D match to TRBD2 (6 bases). V lost 5 bases and J lost 6, with 12 bases in between. The CDR3 has 12 amino acids. Germline V lookup: CDR1 SGHRS, CDR2 YFSETQ. Here the CDR3 reads CASRHLGGEQYF. CDR3 DNA: TGCGCCAGCAGGCACTTGGGGGGCGAGCAGTACTTC.

V and J are TRBV6-6 and TRBJ1-2; 10 nucleotides align to TRBD1. V shed 8 bases, J shed 6 bases, and the junction held 9 bases outside the gene matches. Germline V gene data show CDR1 as MNHNY and CDR2 as SVGAGI (reference sequence). CDR3 length: 14 amino acids. CDR3 in amino acids: CASLEGQGINGYTF. The CDR3 coding sequence is TGTGCCAGCTTAGAGGGACAGGGGATTAATGGCTACACCTTC.

V and J are TRBV7-8 and TRBJ2-5; 8 bases match TRBD2. The CDR3 runs to 14 residues. After removal of 8 bases from V and 5 bases from J, the junction contained 10 bases not matched to a gene. In germline, CDR1 is SGHVS, CDR2 FQNEAQ. The CDR3 DNA is TGTGCCAGCGCGGAACGGGAGGGAGGGGAGACCCAGTACTTC. Its protein product is CASAEREGGETQYF.